This T cell receptor (beta chain) was sequenced in a study of PD-1 blockade in classical Hodgkin lymphoma. Study conclusions and caveats: Still unresolved is the cause of the repertoire differences, which may be disease activity or prior therapy. At C4D1, TCR diversity had climbed significantly for CD4+ cells, though not for CD8+ cells.

The CDR3 contains 13 residues. CDR1 SGHNT and CDR2 YENEEA come from the germline V gene. V lost 5 bases and J lost 1, with 8 bases in between. Relapses following autologous stem cell transplantation were seen in all patients, with brentuximab vedotin exposure varying. Assay used: immunoSEQ multiplex PCR; TCRdb lists only in-frame clones, some missing. Among thousands of clones listed, 55% to 70% were seen once. As to this clone: Its antigen is as yet unknown.

The V and J genes are TRBV11-3 and TRBJ2-5, with D uncertain. The sequenced sample was peripheral blood mononuclear cells (PBMCs), obtained at baseline. The TCR was taken from a human donor with classical Hodgkin lymphoma. Here the CDR3 DNA reads TGTGCCAGCAGCCGTGACGGCCAAGAGACCCAGTACTTC. Its translation: CASSRDGQETQYF.